One and the same sample provided the 29 T cell receptor beta chains below, sequenced in a study of naive and memory T cell subsets. The treatment was: skin biopsy from PPD injection site in Mantoux-positive individual. An oligonucleotide containing a UMI was ligated to the 3' end of TCR cDNA. Amplification of ligated cDNA took four PCR rounds with SP2 and nested alpha and beta constant primers. From the UMI-ligation and nested PCR reads, TCRdb called clonotypes with MiXCR, one entry per CDR3 protein. The sample shows roughly 36,000 distinct CDR3 sequences, about 11% of them seen only once. The material was skin, obtained from a tuberculin skin test site. Receptor source: an adult in good health.

This clonotype was counted at least ten times. This CDR3 is CASSYSRGARNYGYTF. Here the CDR3 DNA reads TGTGCCAGCAGTTACTCGAGGGGGGCGCGGAACTATGGCTACACCTTC. This chain connects TRBV6-5 to TRBJ1-2, with D possibly matching TRBD1 (6 bases). The germline V gene encodes CDR1 MNHEY and CDR2 SVGAGI. This CDR3 is built from 16 residues. V lost 0 bases, J lost 2 bases, and 13 bases lay in between.

This clonotype came up many times. Here the CDR3 reads CASSFRAPDRNGYTF. DNA for the CDR3: TGTGCCAGCAGCTTCAGGGCCCCGGACAGGAATGGCTACACCTTC. This chain uses TRBV7-9 with TRBJ1-2, with 7 nucleotides matching TRBD1. Per germline, CDR1 SEHNR and CDR2 FQNEAQ (reference sequence). V shed 3 bases, J shed 6 bases, and the junction held 10 bases outside the gene matches. This CDR3 is built from 15 residues. Full variable domain (outside the CDR3, taken from reference TRBV7-9 and TRBJ1-2): DTGVSQNPRHKITKRGQNVTFRCDPISEHNRLYWYRQTLGQGPEFLTYFQNEAQLEKSRLLSDRFSAERPKGSFSTLEIQRTEQGDSAMYLCASSFRAPDRNGYTFGSGTRLTVV.

This clonotype showed up many times. The rearrangement joins TRBV30 to TRBJ2-2; D remains unclear. CDR1 is GTSNPN, CDR2 SVGIG, per germline (reference sequence). This CDR3 comprises 15 residues. Trimming shortened V by 0 bases and J by 3 bases, and 11 bases separated the two germline ends. CDR3 sequence: CAWSVQGMDTGELFF. The CDR3 nucleotides read TGTGCCTGGAGTGTACAAGGAATGGACACCGGGGAGCTGTTTTTT.

This clonotype has a count of ten or more. This chain uses TRBV14 with TRBJ2-1; tentative D call: TRBD2 (6 bases). Germline V gives CDR1 SGHDN, CDR2 FVKESK. This CDR3 has 13 residues. V lost 4 bases, J lost 10 bases, and 14 bases lay in between. CDR3 DNA: TGTGCCAGCAGCCCGTGGGGCGGGGCGGAGCAGTTCTTC. It specifies CASSPWGGAEQFF.

This clonotype was seen many times. CDR3 in amino acids: CASNGDGETQYF. The CDR3 coding sequence is TGTGCCAGCAATGGTGATGGGGAGACCCAGTACTTC. The rearrangement joins TRBV12-3 or TRBV12-4 to TRBJ2-5; D gene uncertain. V was pared by 7 bases and J by 5 bases, with 11 bases between. The CDR3 is 12 amino acids.

Many counts were recorded for this clonotype. The chain recombines TRBV20-1 with TRBJ2-7; TRBD1 agrees at 7 bases. This CDR3 contains 15 residues. Trimming at V came to 0 bases and at J to 4 bases, leaving 9 bases not matched to a gene. Germline-derived CDR1 and CDR2 are DFQATT and SNEGSKA (reference sequence). The CDR3 here is CSARDQFGTDYEQYF. CDR3 coding DNA: TGCAGTGCTAGAGATCAATTCGGGACAGATTACGAGCAGTACTTC.

This chain joins TRBV5-8 and TRBJ1-2; no definite D call. The V gene's germline CDR1 is SGHTS and CDR2 YDEGEE. The CDR3 has 14 amino acids. V lost 1 base to trimming and J lost 0 bases, with 7 bases between them. This CDR3 reads CASSLTRANYGYTF. For the CDR3, the DNA is TGTGCCAGCAGCTTGACGAGGGCTAACTATGGCTACACCTTC.

This clonotype has more than one count but fewer than ten. The chain links TRBV9 to TRBJ2-3; no firm D call. In germline, CDR1 is SGDLS, CDR2 YYNGEE. Deletions cut 2 bases from V and 8 bases from J, with 12 bases between. This CDR3 comprises 13 residues. CDR3 DNA: TGTGCCAGCAGCGTGGTGGCAGAAGGTACGCAGTATTTT. This gives the protein CASSVVAEGTQYF.

This clonotype has only a few counts. The chain recombines TRBV20-1 with TRBJ1-5; D remains ambiguous. V gave up 5 bases and J gave up 9 bases, with 14 bases separating them. The CDR3 runs 12 residues. Germline V gene sequence: CDR1 DFQATT, CDR2 SNEGSKA (reference sequence). CDR3 protein: CSAGANGRPQHF. The CDR3 DNA is TGCAGTGCTGGAGCAAACGGCCGGCCCCAGCATTTT.

Details on this clonotype: Given a much more abundant clone one base away, this may be a read error. The chain recombines TRBV7-8 with TRBJ2-5; weak D call: TRBD2 (6 bases). Germline CDR1 SGHVS, CDR2 FQNEAQ. There are 11 residues in the CDR3. CDR3 sequence: CASSQTSLPSF. The CDR3 nucleotides read TGTGCCAGCAGCCAGACTAGTTTGCCCAGCTTC.

Only a few counts were recorded for this clonotype. The V gene is TRBV12-3 or TRBV12-4, the J gene TRBJ1-3; TRBD1 matches 7 bases. The CDR3 consists of 14 residues. The V and J ends lost 2 bases and 3 bases, in that order; junction bases with no gene match: 1. DNA for the CDR3: TGTGCCAGCAGTTTACAGGGGGTTGGAAACACCATATATTTT. It yields the protein CASSLQGVGNTIYF.

A few counts support this clonotype. The chain couples TRBV30 to TRBJ2-7, with 7 nucleotides matching TRBD1. The CDR3 is made up of 14 amino acids. V trimming: 5 bases; J trimming: 3 bases; junction bases outside the gene matches: 10. The germline gives CDR1 GTSNPN, CDR2 SVGIG (reference sequence). This chain's CDR3 is CAWGPGTALYEQYF. The CDR3 DNA is TGTGCCTGGGGTCCCGGGACAGCACTCTACGAGCAGTACTTC.

This clonotype turned up a few times. The rearrangement joins TRBV28 to TRBJ2-7, with TRBD1 matching 7 bases. Losses at the gene ends were 6 bases for V and 6 bases for J; bases not matched to a gene: 5. The CDR3 sequence is 12 residues long. From germline, CDR1 is MDHEN and CDR2 SYDVKM. CDR3 bases: TGTGCCAGCAGCCAGGGACAGTCCGAGCAGTACTTC. Protein sequence: CASSQGQSEQYF.

V and J are TRBV20-1 and TRBJ1-4; weak D call: TRBD1 (5 bases). V lost 1 base to trimming and J lost 6 bases, with 12 bases between them. CDR1 and CDR2 from the germline V gene are DFQATT and SNEGSKA (reference sequence). The CDR3 loop spans 14 amino acids. CDR3 DNA: TGCAGTGCTAGAGTGGGGCAGGGTGATGAAAAACTGTTTTTT. Protein sequence: CSARVGQGDEKLFF.

There are a few counts of this clonotype. At one end, the junction sequence differs from germline, possibly due to a read error. This chain joins TRBV7-7 and TRBJ2-1; no reliable D call. The CDR3 loop spans 13 amino acids. Per the germline V gene, CDR1 is SSHAT and CDR2 is FNYEAQ (reference sequence). The CDR3 loop reads CASSLPGGDEQFF. CDR3 nucleotides: TGTGCTAGCAGCTTACCGGGCGGTGATGAGCAGTTCTTC.

V usage is TRBV11-2 and J usage is TRBJ2-3; D remains ambiguous. This CDR3 spans 11 amino acids. The V and J ends lost 10 bases and 1 base respectively, with 6 bases between them. Per the germline V gene, CDR1 is SGHAT and CDR2 is FQNNGV. CDR3 DNA: TGTGCCACAGAAGGCACAGATACGCAGTATTTT. This sequence encodes CATEGTDTQYF. The whole variable domain, filled in from reference TRBV11-2 and TRBJ2-3, reads EAGVAQSPRYKIIEKRQSVAFWCNPISGHATLYWYQQILGQGPKLLIQFQNNGVVDDSQLPKDRFSAERLKGVDSTLKIQPAKLEDSAVYLCATEGTDTQYFGPGTRLTVL.

This clonotype was seen ten or more times. The CDR3 DNA reads TGTGCCAGCAGTGAACCGGTCCCCCGCACTGAAGCTTTCTTT. Translated: CASSEPVPRTEAFF. The chain recombines TRBV6-1 with TRBJ1-1, with D unclear. The CDR3 is 14 residues long. V was pared by 2 bases and J by 4 bases, with 11 bases between. The germline CDR1 and CDR2 sequences are MNHNS and SASEGT.

This clonotype is classed as medium-sized. The V call is TRBV7-9, the J call TRBJ2-7; either TRBD1 or TRBD2 may supply D (5 bases each). V lost 5 bases, J lost 6 bases, and 14 bases lay in between. Germline loops: CDR1 SEHNR, CDR2 FQNEAQ (reference sequence). CDR3 length: 13 residues. CDR3 protein: CASSPGHGVEQYF. CDR3 bases: TGTGCCAGCAGCCCCGGACACGGGGTCGAGCAGTACTTC. Based on the CDR3 plus reference TRBV7-9 and TRBJ2-7, the full variable domain is DTGVSQNPRHKITKRGQNVTFRCDPISEHNRLYWYRQTLGQGPEFLTYFQNEAQLEKSRLLSDRFSAERPKGSFSTLEIQRTEQGDSAMYLCASSPGHGVEQYFGPGTRLTVT.

The rearrangement uses TRBV27 and TRBJ1-1; D unclear. V was pared by 6 bases and J by 2 bases, with 10 bases between. Germline V lookup: CDR1 MNHEY, CDR2 SMNVEV (reference sequence). CDR3 length: 13 residues. This CDR3 reads CASRNGVNTEAFF. CDR3 DNA: TGTGCCAGCAGAAATGGGGTCAACACTGAAGCTTTCTTT.

The chain couples TRBV7-3 to TRBJ2-1, with TRBD2 identical over 8 bases. The CDR3 loop spans 15 amino acids. V lost 5 bases, J lost 6 bases, and 9 bases stayed unmatched. Germline V gene data show CDR1 as SGHTA and CDR2 as FQGTGA. The CDR3 nucleotides are TGTGCCAGCAGCAATCCCGGGAGGGGGGCCAATGAGCAGTTCTTC. The encoded protein is CASSNPGRGANEQFF.

This clonotype was recorded at least ten times. The J gene is TRBJ2-7, the V gene TRBV27; D unclear. V lost 5 bases and J 7 bases, leaving 15 bases between the germline ends. Per germline, CDR1 MNHEY and CDR2 SMNVEV (reference sequence). This CDR3 spans 13 amino acids. The DNA of the CDR3 is TGTGCCAGCAGTCAAGGGCTGGCGCGGGAGCAGTACTTC. Encoded protein: CASSQGLAREQYF.

This clonotype was picked up many times. The chain links TRBV9 to TRBJ2-6; TRBD2 matches 7 bases. V lost 4 bases, J lost 0 bases, and 7 bases stayed unmatched. The CDR3 consists of 17 residues. Germline CDR1 reads SGDLS; CDR2 reads YYNGEE. In DNA form, the CDR3 reads TGTGCCAGCAGCTCCCGGGGAGGGAACTCTGGGGCCAACGTCCTGACTTTC. Translation: CASSSRGGNSGANVLTF.

This clonotype was observed many times. The chain uses TRBV10-3 and TRBJ2-4; TRBD1 is a possible D gene (6 bases). V lost 11 bases, J lost 7 bases, and 12 bases lay in between. Germline assignment: CDR1 ENHRY and CDR2 SYGVKD. CDR3 size: 11 residues. The CDR3 DNA reads as TGTGCCGTGGGGGCCTTGAACATTCAGTACTTC. This translates into CAVGALNIQYF.

The chain employs TRBV3-1 and TRBJ2-5; D remains unclear. The CDR3 consists of 15 residues. The V end was cut by 0 bases, the J end by 7 bases, with 15 bases between. Per the germline V gene, CDR1 is LGHDT and CDR2 is YNNKEL (reference sequence). The CDR3 DNA follows: TGTGCCAGCAGCCAAGATCAAGCGCTCGGGTGGACCCAGTACTTC. Its protein product is CASSQDQALGWTQYF.

J is TRBJ1-1 and V is TRBV28; D call uncertain. V dropped 5 bases and J dropped 7 bases, with 5 bases sitting between them. Per the germline V gene, CDR1 is MDHEN and CDR2 is SYDVKM. This CDR3 has 10 amino acids. The CDR3, as DNA: TGTGCCAGCAGTAACTATGAAGCTTTCTTT. This codes for CASSNYEAFF.

This clonotype was detected ten times or more. This rearrangement joins TRBV20-1 to TRBJ2-2; D perhaps matches TRBD1 (5 bases). With 2 bases removed from V and 5 bases from J, the gap between germline ends came to 12 bases. Germline lookup yields CDR1 DFQATT and CDR2 SNEGSKA (reference sequence). This CDR3 has 14 amino acids. The CDR3 loop is CSARLDSLTGELFF. In nucleotides, the CDR3 is TGCAGTGCTAGACTTGACAGCTTAACCGGGGAGCTGTTTTTT.

Ten or more counts support this clonotype. This chain connects TRBV27 to TRBJ1-1; 11 bases are shared with TRBD1. The CDR3 contains 15 residues. Germline lookup yields CDR1 MNHEY and CDR2 SMNVEV (reference sequence). Losses at the gene ends were 1 base for V and 5 bases for J; bases not matched to a gene: 3. This CDR3 is CASSLYGTGGTEAFF. DNA of the CDR3: TGTGCCAGCAGTTTATACGGGACAGGGGGGACTGAAGCTTTCTTT.

Ten or more counts support this clonotype. The rearrangement links TRBV2 to TRBJ2-6; D is unresolved. Germline loops: CDR1 SNHLY, CDR2 FYNNEI. The CDR3 covers 15 residues. The V end lost 8 bases, the J end lost 0 bases, and 11 bases lay between the germline ends. As DNA, the CDR3 is TGTGCCAGCCATCGGCCCAGCTCTGGGGCCAACGTCCTGACTTTC. This gives the protein CASHRPSSGANVLTF.

V and J are TRBV20-1 and TRBJ1-1; the D gene is possibly TRBD1 (5 bases). The V end was cut by 4 bases, the J end by 5 bases, with 17 bases between. The CDR3 contains 14 residues. Germline loops: CDR1 DFQATT, CDR2 SNEGSKA (reference sequence). The CDR3 sequence is CSATAGREETEAFF. The CDR3 bases are TGCAGTGCTACCGCCGGCAGGGAGGAAACTGAAGCTTTCTTT.